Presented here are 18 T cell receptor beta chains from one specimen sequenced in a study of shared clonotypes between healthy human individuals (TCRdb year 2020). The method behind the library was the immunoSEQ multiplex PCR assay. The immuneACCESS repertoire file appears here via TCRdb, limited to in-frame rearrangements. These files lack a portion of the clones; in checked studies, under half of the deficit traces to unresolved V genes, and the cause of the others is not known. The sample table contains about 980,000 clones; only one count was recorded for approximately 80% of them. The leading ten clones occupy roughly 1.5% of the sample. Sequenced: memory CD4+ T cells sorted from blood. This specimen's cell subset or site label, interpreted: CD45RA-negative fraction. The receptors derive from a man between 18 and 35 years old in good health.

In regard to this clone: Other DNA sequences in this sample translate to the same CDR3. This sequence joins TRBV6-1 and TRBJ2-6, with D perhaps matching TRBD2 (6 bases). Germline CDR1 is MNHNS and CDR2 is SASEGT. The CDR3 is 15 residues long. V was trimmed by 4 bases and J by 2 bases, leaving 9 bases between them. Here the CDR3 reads CASSGRVAGANVLTF. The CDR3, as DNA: TGTGCCAGCAGTGGGAGGGTTGCTGGGGCCAACGTCCTGACTTTC.

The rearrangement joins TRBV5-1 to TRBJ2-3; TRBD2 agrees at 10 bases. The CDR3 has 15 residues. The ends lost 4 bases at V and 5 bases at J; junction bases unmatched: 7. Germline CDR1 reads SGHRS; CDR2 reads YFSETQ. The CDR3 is CASSTSGRAGDTQYF. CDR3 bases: TGCGCCAGCAGCACAAGCGGGAGGGCCGGAGATACGCAGTATTTT.

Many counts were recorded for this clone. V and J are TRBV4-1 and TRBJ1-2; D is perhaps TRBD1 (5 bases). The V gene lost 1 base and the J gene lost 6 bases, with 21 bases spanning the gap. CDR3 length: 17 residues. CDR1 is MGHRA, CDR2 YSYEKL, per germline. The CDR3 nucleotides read TGCGCCAGCAGCCAAGGTCCCGCGGGACGGCTCGGTGATGGCTACACCTTC. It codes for CASSQGPAGRLGDGYTF.

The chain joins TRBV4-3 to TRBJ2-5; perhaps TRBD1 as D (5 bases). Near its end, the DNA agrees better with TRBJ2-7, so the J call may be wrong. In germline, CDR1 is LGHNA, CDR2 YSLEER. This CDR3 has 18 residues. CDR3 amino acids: CASSQDMQDKACRYEQYF. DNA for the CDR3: TGCGCCAGCAGCCAAGACATGCAGGACAAAGCCTGTAGGTACGAGCAGTACTTC.

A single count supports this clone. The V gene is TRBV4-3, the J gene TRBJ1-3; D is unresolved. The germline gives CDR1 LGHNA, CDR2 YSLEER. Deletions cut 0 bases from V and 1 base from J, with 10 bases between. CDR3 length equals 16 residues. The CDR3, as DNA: TGCGCCAGCAGCCAAGAGGCGTACTATTCTGGAAACACCATATATTTT. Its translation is CASSQEAYYSGNTIYF.

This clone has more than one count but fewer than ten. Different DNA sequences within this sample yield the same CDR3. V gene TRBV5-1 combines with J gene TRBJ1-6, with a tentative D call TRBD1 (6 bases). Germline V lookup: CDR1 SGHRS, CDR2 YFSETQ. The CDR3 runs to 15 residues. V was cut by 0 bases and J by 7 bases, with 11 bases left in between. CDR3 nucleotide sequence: TGCGCCAGCAGCTTGGATACGGGGGCGAATTCACCCCTCCACTTT. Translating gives CASSLDTGANSPLHF.

The DNA for the CDR3 is TGTGCCAGCAGTGATCGACAGGGTCGAGTACAAGAGACCCAGTACTTC. Protein: CASSDRQGRVQETQYF. This chain joins TRBV6-1 and TRBJ2-5, with TRBD1 matching over 7 bases. This CDR3 spans 16 amino acids. Germline CDR1 and CDR2: MNHNS and SASEGT. Germline trimming cut 3 bases from V and 2 bases from J; bases unmatched to any gene: 9.

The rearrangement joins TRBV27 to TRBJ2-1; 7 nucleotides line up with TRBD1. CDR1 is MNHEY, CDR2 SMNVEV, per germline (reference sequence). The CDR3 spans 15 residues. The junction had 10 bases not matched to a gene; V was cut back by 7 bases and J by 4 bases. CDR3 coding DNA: TGTGCCAGCACCGGCCGGGACAGACCTTACAATGAGCAGTTCTTC. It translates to CASTGRDRPYNEQFF.

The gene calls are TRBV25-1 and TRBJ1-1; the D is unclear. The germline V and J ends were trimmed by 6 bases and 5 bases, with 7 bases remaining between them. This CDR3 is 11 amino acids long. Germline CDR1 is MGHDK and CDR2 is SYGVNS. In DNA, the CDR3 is TGTGCCAGCAGGTATTTAACTGAAGCTTTCTTT. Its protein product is CASRYLTEAFF.

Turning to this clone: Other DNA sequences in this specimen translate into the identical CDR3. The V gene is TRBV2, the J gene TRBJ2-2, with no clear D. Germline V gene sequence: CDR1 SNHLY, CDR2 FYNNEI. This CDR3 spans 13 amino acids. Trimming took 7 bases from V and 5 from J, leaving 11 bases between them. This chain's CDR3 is CASTLARTGELFF. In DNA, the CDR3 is TGTGCCAGCACCTTGGCGAGGACCGGGGAGCTGTTTTTT.

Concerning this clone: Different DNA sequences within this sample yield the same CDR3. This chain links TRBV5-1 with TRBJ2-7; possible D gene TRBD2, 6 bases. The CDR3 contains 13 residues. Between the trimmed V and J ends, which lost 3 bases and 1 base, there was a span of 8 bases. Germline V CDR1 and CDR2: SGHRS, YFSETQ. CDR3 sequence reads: CASSSEGSYEQYF. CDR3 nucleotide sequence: TGCGCCAGCAGCTCGGAGGGATCCTACGAGCAGTACTTC.

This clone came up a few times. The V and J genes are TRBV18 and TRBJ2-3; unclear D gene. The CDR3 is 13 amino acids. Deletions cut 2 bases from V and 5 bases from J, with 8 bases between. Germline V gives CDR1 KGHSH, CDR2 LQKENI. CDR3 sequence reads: CASSPGWGDTQYF. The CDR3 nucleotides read TGTGCCAGCTCACCAGGATGGGGAGATACGCAGTATTTT.

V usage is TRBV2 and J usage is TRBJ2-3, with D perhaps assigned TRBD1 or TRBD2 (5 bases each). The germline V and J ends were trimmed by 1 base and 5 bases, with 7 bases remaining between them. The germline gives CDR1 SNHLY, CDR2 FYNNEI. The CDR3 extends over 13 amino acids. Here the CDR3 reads CASSEGGVDTQYF. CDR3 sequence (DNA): TGTGCCAGCAGTGAAGGAGGGGTAGATACGCAGTATTTT.

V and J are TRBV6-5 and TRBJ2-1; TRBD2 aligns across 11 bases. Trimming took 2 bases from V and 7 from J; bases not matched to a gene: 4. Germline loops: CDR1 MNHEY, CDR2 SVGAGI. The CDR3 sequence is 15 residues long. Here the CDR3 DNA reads TGTGCCAGCAGTTACGCGGCTAGCGGGGGGAATGAGCAGTTCTTC. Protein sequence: CASSYAASGGNEQFF.

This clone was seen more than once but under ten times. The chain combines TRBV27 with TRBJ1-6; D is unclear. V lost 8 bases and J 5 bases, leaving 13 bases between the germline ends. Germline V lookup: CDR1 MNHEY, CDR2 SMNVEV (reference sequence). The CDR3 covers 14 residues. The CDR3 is CASGREGDNSPLHF. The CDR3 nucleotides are TGTGCCAGCGGGAGAGAGGGTGATAATTCACCCCTCCACTTT.

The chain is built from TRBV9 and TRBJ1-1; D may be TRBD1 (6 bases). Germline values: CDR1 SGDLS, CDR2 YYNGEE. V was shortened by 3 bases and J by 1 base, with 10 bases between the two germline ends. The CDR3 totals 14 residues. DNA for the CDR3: TGTGCCAGCAGCGCGGTGACAGGGAACACTGAAGCTTTCTTT. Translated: CASSAVTGNTEAFF. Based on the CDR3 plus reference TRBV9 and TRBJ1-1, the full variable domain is DSGVTQTPKHLITATGQRVTLRCSPRSGDLSVYWYQQSLDQGLQFLIQYYNGEERAKGNILERFSAQQFPDLHSELNLSSLELGDSALYFCASSAVTGNTEAFFGQGTRLTVV.

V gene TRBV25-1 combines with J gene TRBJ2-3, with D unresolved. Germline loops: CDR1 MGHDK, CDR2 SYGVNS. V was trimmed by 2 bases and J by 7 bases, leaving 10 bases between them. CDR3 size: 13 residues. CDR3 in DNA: TGTGCCAGCAGTGAACCCCAGCCGTATACGCAGTATTTT. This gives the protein CASSEPQPYTQYF.

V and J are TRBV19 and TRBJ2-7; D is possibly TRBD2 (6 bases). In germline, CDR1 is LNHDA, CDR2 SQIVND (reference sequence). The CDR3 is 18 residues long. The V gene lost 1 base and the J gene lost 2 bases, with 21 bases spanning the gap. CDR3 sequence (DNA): TGTGCCAGTAGTATAGCGGCCCCGGGGAGGCAGAGTCCCTACGAGCAGTACTTC. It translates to CASSIAAPGRQSPYEQYF.